This TCR beta chain is drawn from a study of T cell repertoires in cytomegalovirus infection. Across the study: Shared public TCR beta signatures pointed to both CMV infection and a matching HLA type.

TCRdb ran MiXCR on the reads and lists one entry per CDR3 protein. The repertoire holds 54,000 or so distinct CDR3 sequences, with about a third as singletons. Study outcomes and limitations: The ex vivo response showed dominance by HLA-C-restricted CMV-specific TCR beta clonotypes.

The CDR3 spans 14 residues. V was cut by 1 base and J by 9 bases, with 13 bases left in between. Germline V gives CDR1 SGHTA, CDR2 FQGNSA. On this clonotype itself: Its antigen is undetermined.

This chain uses TRBV7-2 with TRBJ2-1; the D is unclear. Sequenced input: PBMCs, sequenced either directly or after in vitro stimulation (not recorded which). The TCR was taken from a human donor in good health (CMV status not recorded). Some clones in this sample may be carry-over from other donors' samples. CDR3 protein: CASSLDGRVGEQFF. The CDR3 DNA sequence: TGTGCCAGCAGCTTAGATGGAAGAGTTGGTGAGCAGTTCTTC.